These 31 T cell receptor beta chains originate from one sample sequenced in a study of CD8+ T cells in alopecia areata. In each case, RNA was isolated and then reverse transcribed into cDNA as the sequencing template. Assay: immunoSEQ multiplex PCR; the TCRdb copy retains only in-frame clones and omits some. The profile covers tens of thousands of clones, with approximately 50% appearing a single time and around 6% taken by the ten largest. Sequencing used NKG2D-high CD8+ T cells sorted from blood. Receptors were obtained from a human donor with alopecia areata.

This clone came up a few times. Other DNA sequences from this sample encode an identical CDR3 as well. This rearrangement joins TRBV6-5 to TRBJ2-7; D not certain. The germline gives CDR1 MNHEY, CDR2 SVGAGI. With 0 bases removed from V and 6 bases from J, the gap between germline ends came to 3 bases. The CDR3 length is 11 residues. The CDR3 DNA sequence: TGTGCCAGCAGTTACTCTGGCGAGCAGTACTTC. Translation: CASSYSGEQYF.

The V gene is TRBV28, the J gene TRBJ2-1; D unclear. Germline V gene lookup returns CDR1 MDHEN and CDR2 SYDVKM. The ends were cut back, 3 bases at V and 9 bases at J, with 6 bases in the middle. The CDR3 is made up of 11 amino acids. DNA of the CDR3: TGTGCCAGCAGTTTCGGCCCTGAGCAGTTCTTC. Translated, it gives CASSFGPEQFF. The full variable domain, rest sourced from reference TRBV28 and TRBJ2-1, is DVKVTQSSRYLVKRTGEKVFLECVQDMDHENMFWYRQDPGLGLRLIYFSYDVKMKEKGDIPEGYSVSREKKERFSLILESASTNQTSMYLCASSFGPEQFFGPGTRLTVL.

DNA for the CDR3: TGTGCCAGCACCACAGGCGGGGGTCTTTTGGGTGAGCAGTTCTTC. Translating gives CASTTGGGLLGEQFF. The chain couples TRBV6-5 to TRBJ2-1, with 7 bases matching TRBD2. Germline CDR1 reads MNHEY; CDR2 reads SVGAGI. CDR3 size: 15 residues. V was pared by 7 bases and J by 9 bases, with 15 bases of the junction left unmatched.

This clone has only a few counts. V gene TRBV20-1 combines with J gene TRBJ2-1; D call uncertain. Per the germline V gene, CDR1 is DFQATT and CDR2 is SNEGSKA (reference sequence). CDR3 length: 11 amino acids. Trimming pared 3 bases from V and 12 bases from J, leaving 12 bases between. This chain's CDR3 is CSASPQAGQFF. CDR3 nucleotides: TGCAGTGCTAGTCCGCAAGCAGGGCAGTTCTTC.

CDR3 nucleotide sequence: TGTGCCAGTTCCCTAGCGGACTCCTACGAGCAGTACTTC. Translated, it gives CASSLADSYEQYF. J is TRBJ2-7 and V is TRBV27; 7 bases are a match to TRBD2. The germline gives CDR1 MNHEY, CDR2 SMNVEV (reference sequence). V lost 9 bases and J lost 0; bases outside the gene matches: 5. CDR3 length: 13 amino acids.

The chain employs TRBV7-2 and TRBJ2-3, with D unclear. Germline CDR1 and CDR2: SGHTA and FQGNSA. V was shortened by 1 base and J by 5 bases, with 1 base between the two germline ends. This CDR3 contains 11 residues. CDR3 sequence: CASSLEDTQYF. The CDR3 coding sequence is TGTGCCAGCAGCTTAGAAGATACGCAGTATTTT.

This clone was counted a few times. The V call is TRBV29-1, the J call TRBJ2-3; 7 bases agree with TRBD2. The CDR3 runs 13 residues. Germline CDR1 reads SQVTM; CDR2 reads ANQGSEA. Germline trimming cut 3 bases from V and 6 bases from J; bases unmatched to any gene: 6. This chain's CDR3 is CSVDPGEGDTQYF. The CDR3 nucleotides read TGCAGCGTTGATCCCGGGGAGGGTGATACGCAGTATTTT.

This clone has just a few counts. The V call is TRBV14, the J call TRBJ2-1; no clear D gene. V was pared by 3 bases and J by 5 bases, with 2 bases between. Germline loops: CDR1 SGHDN, CDR2 FVKESK. The length of the CDR3 is 11 residues. The CDR3 is CASSHNNEQFF. CDR3 in DNA: TGTGCCAGCAGCCATAACAATGAGCAGTTCTTC.

The V and J genes are TRBV4-3 and TRBJ2-7, with D tentatively TRBD1 or TRBD2 (5 bases each). CDR3 size: 13 residues. Germline V CDR1 and CDR2: LGHNA, YSLEER. The V and J ends lost 5 bases and 1 base respectively, with 9 bases between them. This CDR3 is CASSWGISYEQYF. The CDR3 nucleotides read TGCGCCAGCAGCTGGGGGATATCCTACGAGCAGTACTTC.

This clone was found a few times. The gene calls are TRBV11-2 and TRBJ2-1; D is uncertain. V dropped 4 bases and J dropped 5 bases, with 0 bases sitting between them. The V gene's germline CDR1 is SGHAT and CDR2 FQNNGV. CDR3 length: 10 amino acids. The CDR3 nucleotides read TGTGCCAGCAGCTACAATGAGCAGTTCTTC. It codes for CASSYNEQFF.

The chain carries TRBV4-3 and TRBJ2-1; D might be TRBD2 (5 bases). V was pared by 4 bases and J by 6 bases, with 22 bases between. This CDR3 region has 17 residues. Germline V gene sequence: CDR1 LGHNA, CDR2 YSLEER. CDR3 coding DNA: TGCGCCAGCAGCCTAGAAAGTCCCTGGCTAGCAGCCAATGAGCAGTTCTTC. Residues: CASSLESPWLAANEQFF.

This clone was observed a handful of times. The genes are TRBV9 and TRBJ2-5, with 7 bases aligning to TRBD1. V shed 3 bases, J shed 4 bases, and the junction held 6 bases outside the gene matches. Germline V gives CDR1 SGDLS, CDR2 YYNGEE. This CDR3 is built from 14 residues. The CDR3 here is CASSGQGRRETQYF. The CDR3 DNA reads as TGTGCCAGCAGCGGACAGGGACGGCGAGAGACCCAGTACTTC.

This clone came up once. The chain employs TRBV6-4 and TRBJ2-3, with a tentative D call TRBD2 (6 bases). Per the germline V gene, CDR1 is MRHNA and CDR2 is SNTAGT. The V gene lost 6 bases and the J gene lost 0 bases, with 13 bases spanning the gap. This CDR3 is 15 amino acids long. CDR3 loop: CASSPGGASTDTQYF. The CDR3 DNA follows: TGTGCCAGCAGCCCCGGGGGTGCTAGCACAGATACGCAGTATTTT.

This chain uses TRBV13 with TRBJ1-1, with no clear D. The CDR3 consists of 12 residues. Trimming pared 4 bases from V and 6 bases from J, leaving 9 bases between. The germline gives CDR1 PRHDT, CDR2 FYEKMQ (reference sequence). CDR3 coding DNA: TGTGCCAGCAGCTCTCCTGAGGCTGAAGCTTTCTTT. Translated, it gives CASSSPEAEAFF.

This clone was detected only a few times. The chain carries TRBV29-1 and TRBJ2-7; D not certain. Germline CDR1 and CDR2: SQVTM and ANQGSEA. The V end lost 0 bases, the J end lost 3 bases, and 9 bases lay between the germline ends. The CDR3 is made up of 13 amino acids. For the CDR3, the DNA is TGCAGCGTTGAAGATGTTCAGGACTACGAGCAGTACTTC. This encodes CSVEDVQDYEQYF.

The rearrangement uses TRBV29-1 and TRBJ2-7, with 11 bases fitting TRBD2. V trimming: 5 bases; J trimming: 0 bases; junction bases outside the gene matches: 15. This CDR3 has 18 residues. The germline V gene encodes CDR1 SQVTM and CDR2 ANQGSEA. The CDR3 nucleotides are TGCAGCGTTATCTCCGGGACTAGCGGAAGCAAGGGCTCCTACGAGCAGTACTTC. Its translation: CSVISGTSGSKGSYEQYF.

This sequence joins TRBV27 and TRBJ2-5; the match to TRBD2 covers 13 bases. Germline CDR1 is MNHEY and CDR2 is SMNVEV (reference sequence). Unmatched junction bases numbered 2, after V lost 5 bases and J lost 5 bases. This CDR3 has 14 amino acids. The CDR3 loop is CASSGLAGVETQYF. The CDR3 DNA follows: TGTGCCAGCAGTGGACTAGCGGGAGTGGAGACCCAGTACTTC.

This sequence joins TRBV29-1 and TRBJ1-5; no firm D call. CDR3 length: 13 residues. Germline CDR1 is SQVTM and CDR2 is ANQGSEA. Trimming took off 7 bases at V and 4 bases at J, with 14 bases between the two ends. The DNA of the CDR3 is TGCAGCGCAGCAGACGGAGTAAATCAGCCCCAGCATTTT. It codes for CSAADGVNQPQHF.

In its sample, this clone ranks as medium-sized. In the same sample, other DNA sequences code for this CDR3. This chain links TRBV29-1 with TRBJ1-5, with a possible D match to TRBD1 (5 bases). Trimming removed 4 bases from V and 0 bases from J, with 10 bases in between. Germline loops: CDR1 SQVTM, CDR2 ANQGSEA. This CDR3 has 14 residues. The chain's CDR3 is CSVGDRLSNQPQHF. CDR3 DNA sequence: TGCAGCGTTGGGGACCGGCTTAGCAATCAGCCCCAGCATTTT. Together with reference TRBV29-1 and TRBJ1-5, the CDR3 gives the full variable domain: SAVISQKPSRDICQRGTSLTIQCQVDSQVTMMFWYRQQPGQSLTLIATANQGSEATYESGFVIDKFPISRPNLTFSTLTVSNMSPEDSSIYLCSVGDRLSNQPQHFGDGTRLSIL.

The chain has TRBV29-1 and TRBJ2-7; D is possibly TRBD2 (6 bases). CDR3 length: 13 amino acids. Germline V gene lookup returns CDR1 SQVTM and CDR2 ANQGSEA. V was shortened by 4 bases and J by 5 bases, with 15 bases between the two germline ends. Here the CDR3 DNA reads TGCAGCGTTGTTCGGGGGAACTACGACGAGCAGTACTTC. It specifies CSVVRGNYDEQYF.

With regard to this clone: This sample also contains other DNA sequences that code for the same CDR3. The chain links TRBV6-5 to TRBJ2-3; tentatively, D is TRBD1 or TRBD2 (6 bases each). This CDR3 comprises 12 residues. The V gene lost 8 bases and the J gene lost 6 bases, with 12 bases spanning the gap. The germline V gene encodes CDR1 MNHEY and CDR2 SVGAGI. The chain's CDR3 is CASRQGGDTQYF. CDR3 bases: TGTGCCAGCCGCCAAGGGGGGGATACGCAGTATTTT.

There are a few counts of this clone. The CDR3: CASSSGDGANVLTF. In DNA form, the CDR3 reads TGTGCCAGCAGCTCGGGAGATGGGGCCAACGTCCTGACTTTC. This chain links TRBV9 with TRBJ2-6, with a possible D match to TRBD2 (6 bases). This CDR3 comprises 14 residues. Trimming stripped 4 bases from V and 3 bases from J, with 8 bases between. Germline CDR1 SGDLS, CDR2 YYNGEE.

The V gene is TRBV2, the J gene TRBJ2-5; TRBD1 agrees at 12 bases. The CDR3 extends over 15 amino acids. V was clipped by 8 bases and J by 4 bases; unmatched bases: 8. Per the germline V gene, CDR1 is SNHLY and CDR2 is FYNNEI. The CDR3 loop is CASLWGQGAIETQYF. The CDR3 DNA sequence: TGTGCCAGCCTCTGGGGACAGGGGGCAATAGAGACCCAGTACTTC.

The CDR3 is CASSPGHLQETQYF. CDR3 in DNA: TGTGCCAGCAGTCCTGGACACCTCCAAGAGACCCAGTACTTC. The chain uses TRBV27 and TRBJ2-5; D is possibly TRBD1 (5 bases). This CDR3 is built from 14 residues. The V gene's germline CDR1 is MNHEY and CDR2 SMNVEV (reference sequence). V lost 5 bases and J lost 1, with 11 bases in between.

The chain recombines TRBV5-1 with TRBJ1-1; D perhaps matches TRBD1 (6 bases). Germline loops: CDR1 SGHRS, CDR2 YFSETQ. The CDR3 extends over 18 amino acids. Trimming cost V 2 bases and J 4 bases, with 24 bases left between them. CDR3 nucleotides: TGCGCCAGCAGCTTAAGGGTTGTGCAGGGGCCTATCCCCACTGAAGCTTTCTTT. Translated: CASSLRVVQGPIPTEAFF. The full variable domain, in which reference TRBV5-1 and TRBJ1-1 provide the parts outside the CDR3, is KAGVTQTPRYLIKTRGQQVTLSCSPISGHRSVSWYQQTPGQGLQFLFEYFSETQRNKGNFPGRFSGRQFSNSRSEMNVSTLELGDSALYLCASSLRVVQGPIPTEAFFGQGTRLTVV.

This clone turned up a few times. The chain is built from TRBV19 and TRBJ2-1; unclear D gene. CDR3 length: 13 amino acids. The ends were cut back, 4 bases at V and 8 bases at J, with 12 bases in the middle. The germline V gene has CDR1 LNHDA and CDR2 SQIVND (reference sequence). As DNA, the CDR3 is TGTGCCAGTAGTAGTTATCTAGTAGATGAGCAGTTCTTC. Translated: CASSSYLVDEQFF.

The J gene is TRBJ2-7, the V gene TRBV23-1; D is uncertain. TRBV23-1 is an ORF, with its function uncertain. The CDR3 is 12 amino acids. Trimming left V 2 bases short and J 6 bases short, with 8 bases between. CDR3 DNA sequence: TGCGCCAGCAGTCAACCCCACCCCGAGCAGTACTTC. It translates to CASSQPHPEQYF.

This chain uses TRBV30 with TRBJ1-5; D is undetermined. The CDR3 is made up of 14 amino acids. Germline CDR1 reads GTSNPN; CDR2 reads SVGIG (reference sequence). V shed 5 bases and J shed 3 bases, with 14 bases lying between them. The CDR3: CAWSSGGSNQPQHF. CDR3 DNA sequence: TGTGCCTGGTCCTCCGGAGGTTCCAATCAGCCCCAGCATTTT.

CDR3 in DNA: TGTGCCAGCAGGAGACAGAAGACCAATGAAAAACTGTTTTTT. This sequence encodes CASRRQKTNEKLFF. This rearrangement joins TRBV11-2 to TRBJ1-4; D possibly corresponds to TRBD1 (5 bases). V was trimmed by 6 bases and J by 5 bases, leaving 13 bases between them. The germline CDR1 and CDR2 sequences are SGHAT and FQNNGV. The CDR3 is 14 amino acids.

The chain couples TRBV5-1 to TRBJ2-7; maybe TRBD1 (5 bases). V gave up 1 base and J gave up 7 bases, with 12 bases separating them. The CDR3 runs 13 residues. Germline CDR1 and CDR2: SGHRS and YFSETQ. CDR3 DNA sequence: TGCGCCAGCAGCTTGTATATGCAGGGAGAGCAGTACTTC. Encoded protein: CASSLYMQGEQYF.

This clone occurred a few times. The chain is built from TRBV7-9 and TRBJ2-7; D not resolved. The germline V gene has CDR1 SEHNR and CDR2 FQNEAQ (reference sequence). The CDR3 totals 12 residues. The V and J ends lost 4 bases and 12 bases respectively, with 16 bases between them. The CDR3 protein is CASSSPGLRAYF. The DNA of the CDR3 is TGTGCCAGCAGCTCCCCCGGCCTTCGGGCGTACTTC.